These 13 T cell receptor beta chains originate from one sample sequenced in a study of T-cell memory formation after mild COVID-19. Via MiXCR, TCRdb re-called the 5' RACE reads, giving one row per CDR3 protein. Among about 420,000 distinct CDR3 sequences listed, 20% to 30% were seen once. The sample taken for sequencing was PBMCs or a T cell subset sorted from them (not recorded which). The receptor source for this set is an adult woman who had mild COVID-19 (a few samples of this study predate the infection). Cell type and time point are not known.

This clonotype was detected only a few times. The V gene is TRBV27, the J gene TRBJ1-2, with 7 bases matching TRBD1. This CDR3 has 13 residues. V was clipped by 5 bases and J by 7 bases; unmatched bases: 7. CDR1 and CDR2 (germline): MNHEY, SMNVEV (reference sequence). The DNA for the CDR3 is TGTGCCAGCAGTCCAAGGACAGGTGGTGGCTACACCTTC. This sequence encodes CASSPRTGGGYTF.

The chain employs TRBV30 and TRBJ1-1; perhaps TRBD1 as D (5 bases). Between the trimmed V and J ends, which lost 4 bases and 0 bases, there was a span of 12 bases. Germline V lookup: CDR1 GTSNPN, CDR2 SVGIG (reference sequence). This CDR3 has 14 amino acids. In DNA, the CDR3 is TGTGCCTGGACCCTGCGGGGGATGAACACTGAAGCTTTCTTT. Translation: CAWTLRGMNTEAFF.

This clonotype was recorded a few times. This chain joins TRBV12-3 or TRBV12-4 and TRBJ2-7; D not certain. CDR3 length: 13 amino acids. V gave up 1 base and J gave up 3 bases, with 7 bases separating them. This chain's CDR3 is CASSLGPNYEQYF. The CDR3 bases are TGTGCCAGCAGTTTAGGACCGAACTACGAGCAGTACTTC.

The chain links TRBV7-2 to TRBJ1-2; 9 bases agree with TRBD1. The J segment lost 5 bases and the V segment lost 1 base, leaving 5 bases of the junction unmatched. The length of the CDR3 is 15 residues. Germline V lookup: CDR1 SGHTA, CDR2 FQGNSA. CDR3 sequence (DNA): TGTGCCAGCAGCTTAGGGGGACAGGGCGGATATGGCTACACCTTC. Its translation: CASSLGGQGGYGYTF.

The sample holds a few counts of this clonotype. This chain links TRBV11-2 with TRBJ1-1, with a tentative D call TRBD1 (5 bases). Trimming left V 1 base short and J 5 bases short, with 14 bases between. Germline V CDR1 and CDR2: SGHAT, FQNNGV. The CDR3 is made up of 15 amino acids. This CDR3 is CASSLARRGTTEAFF. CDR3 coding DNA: TGTGCCAGCAGCTTAGCCCGGCGGGGGACGACTGAAGCTTTCTTT.

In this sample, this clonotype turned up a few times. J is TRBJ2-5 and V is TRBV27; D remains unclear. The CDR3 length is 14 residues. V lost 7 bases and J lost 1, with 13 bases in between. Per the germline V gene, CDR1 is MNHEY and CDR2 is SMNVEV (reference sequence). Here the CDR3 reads CASKGWLGQETQYF. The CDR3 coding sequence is TGTGCCAGCAAGGGCTGGTTAGGCCAAGAGACCCAGTACTTC.

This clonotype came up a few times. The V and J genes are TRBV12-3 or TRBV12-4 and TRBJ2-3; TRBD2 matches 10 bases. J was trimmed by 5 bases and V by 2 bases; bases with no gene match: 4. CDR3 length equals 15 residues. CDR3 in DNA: TGTGCCAGCAGTTTAAGCGGGGGGGCCGTAGATACGCAGTATTTT. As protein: CASSLSGGAVDTQYF.

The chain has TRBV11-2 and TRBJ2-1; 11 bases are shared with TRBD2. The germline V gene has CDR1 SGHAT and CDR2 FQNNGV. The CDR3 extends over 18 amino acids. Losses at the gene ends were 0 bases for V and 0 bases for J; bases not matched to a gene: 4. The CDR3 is CASSLELAGASSYNEQFF. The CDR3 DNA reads TGTGCCAGCAGCTTAGAACTAGCGGGAGCCTCCTCCTACAATGAGCAGTTCTTC.

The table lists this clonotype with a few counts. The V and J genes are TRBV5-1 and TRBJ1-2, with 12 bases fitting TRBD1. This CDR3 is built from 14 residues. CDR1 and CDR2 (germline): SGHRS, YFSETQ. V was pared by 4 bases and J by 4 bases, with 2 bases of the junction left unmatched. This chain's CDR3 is CASSTGQGAYGYTF. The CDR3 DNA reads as TGCGCCAGCAGCACGGGACAGGGGGCCTATGGCTACACCTTC.

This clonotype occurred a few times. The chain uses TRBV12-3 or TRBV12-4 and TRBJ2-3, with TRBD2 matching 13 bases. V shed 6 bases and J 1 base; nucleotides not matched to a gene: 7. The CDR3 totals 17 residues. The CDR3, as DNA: TGTGCCAGCAGGTTACTAGCGGGAGGGCCACGCACAGATACGCAGTATTTT. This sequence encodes CASRLLAGGPRTDTQYF.

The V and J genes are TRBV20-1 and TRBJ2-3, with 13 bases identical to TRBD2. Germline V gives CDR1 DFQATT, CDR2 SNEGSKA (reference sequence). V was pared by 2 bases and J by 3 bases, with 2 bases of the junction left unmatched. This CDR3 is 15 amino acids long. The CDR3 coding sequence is TGCAGTGCTAGAAGACTAGCGGGAGGAACAGATACGCAGTATTTT. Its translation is CSARRLAGGTDTQYF.

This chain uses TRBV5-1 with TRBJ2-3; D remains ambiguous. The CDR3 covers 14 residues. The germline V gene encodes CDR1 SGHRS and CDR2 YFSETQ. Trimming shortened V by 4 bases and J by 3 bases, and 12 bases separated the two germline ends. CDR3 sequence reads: CASSLGSATDTQYF. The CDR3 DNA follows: TGCGCCAGCAGCCTGGGTTCAGCGACAGATACGCAGTATTTT.

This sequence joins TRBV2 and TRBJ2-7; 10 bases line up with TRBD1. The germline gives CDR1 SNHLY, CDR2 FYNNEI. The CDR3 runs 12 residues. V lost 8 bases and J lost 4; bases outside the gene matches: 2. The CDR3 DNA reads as TGTGCCAGCGTGGGACAGGGGTACGAGCAGTACTTC. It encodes CASVGQGYEQYF.